This T cell receptor beta chain originates from a study of blood T cell repertoires in COVID-19. Overall study context: T cells, B-cell-depleted T cells, or PBMCs provided the cDNA or gDNA that served as material.

Looked up from germline, CDR1 is SEHNR and CDR2 is FQNEAQ (reference sequence). V was trimmed by 5 bases and J by 1 base, leaving 8 bases between them. The CDR3 consists of 13 residues. Per the study methods: By means of reference gene primer amplification, nucleated cell counts were estimated. Sequencing used immunoSEQ multiplex PCR; TCRdb keeps in-frame clones, though not all of them. From that table come the V and J calls and clone size; the DNA was used to work out D and trimming. This table holds roughly 250,000 clones, approximately 85% found once. Patients in Seattle were enrolled during active infection, then followed longitudinally.

The source is a human donor with COVID-19, enrolled during active disease. The donor label of this sample is uncertain. V is TRBV7-9 and J is TRBJ1-1; D is perhaps TRBD1 (6 bases). What was sequenced was peripheral blood. The CDR3 sequence is CASSRTENTEAFF. CDR3 DNA sequence: TGTGCCAGCAGCCGGACAGAGAACACTGAAGCTTTCTTT.